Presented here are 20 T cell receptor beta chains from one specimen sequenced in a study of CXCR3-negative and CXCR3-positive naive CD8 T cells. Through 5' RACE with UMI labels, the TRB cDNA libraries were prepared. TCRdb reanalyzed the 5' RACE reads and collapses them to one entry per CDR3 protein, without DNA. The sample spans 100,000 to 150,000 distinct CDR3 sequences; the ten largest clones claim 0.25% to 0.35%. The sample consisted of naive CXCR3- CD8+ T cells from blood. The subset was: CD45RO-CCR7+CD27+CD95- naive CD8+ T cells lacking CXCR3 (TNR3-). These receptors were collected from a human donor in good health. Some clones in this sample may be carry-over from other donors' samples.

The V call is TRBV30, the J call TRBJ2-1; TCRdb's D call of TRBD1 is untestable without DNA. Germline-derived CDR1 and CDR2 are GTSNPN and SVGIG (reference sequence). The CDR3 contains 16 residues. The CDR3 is CAWTRGLPSSYNEQFF.

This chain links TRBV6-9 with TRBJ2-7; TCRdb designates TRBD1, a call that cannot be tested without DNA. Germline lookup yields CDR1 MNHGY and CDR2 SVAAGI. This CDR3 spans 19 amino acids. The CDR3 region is CASIGAWTGGTGGLYEQYF.

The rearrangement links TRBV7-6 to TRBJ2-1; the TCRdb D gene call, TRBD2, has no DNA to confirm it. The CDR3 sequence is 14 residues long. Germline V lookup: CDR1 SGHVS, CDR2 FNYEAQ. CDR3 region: CASSLGLALGEQFF.

The CDR3 reads CASSFGLAKEIQYF. The gene calls are TRBV7-9 and TRBJ2-5; TCRdb's assignment of TRBD2 cannot be checked, as there is no DNA. There are 14 residues in the CDR3. Germline V CDR1 and CDR2: SEHNR, FQNEAQ (reference sequence).

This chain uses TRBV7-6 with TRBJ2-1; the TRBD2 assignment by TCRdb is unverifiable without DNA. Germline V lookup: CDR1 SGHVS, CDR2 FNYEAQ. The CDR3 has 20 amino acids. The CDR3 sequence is CASSLVAGGLVPGSYNEQFF. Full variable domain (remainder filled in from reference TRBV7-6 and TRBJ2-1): GAGVSQSPRYKVTKRGQDVALRCDPISGHVSLYWYRQALGQGPEFLTYFNYEAQQDKSGLPNDRFSAERPEGSISTLTIQRTEQRDSAMYRCASSLVAGGLVPGSYNEQFFGPGTRLTVL.

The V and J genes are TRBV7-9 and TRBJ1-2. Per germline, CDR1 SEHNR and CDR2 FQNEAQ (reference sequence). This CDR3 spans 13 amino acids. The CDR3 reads CSSSLGRNYGYTF.

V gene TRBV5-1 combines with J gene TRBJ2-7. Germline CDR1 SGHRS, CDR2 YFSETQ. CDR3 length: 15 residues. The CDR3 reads CASSFQTNPSYEQYF.

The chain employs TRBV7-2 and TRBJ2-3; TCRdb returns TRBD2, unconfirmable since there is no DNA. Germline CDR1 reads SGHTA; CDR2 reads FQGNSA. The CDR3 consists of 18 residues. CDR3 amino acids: CASSSPSGGALVLDTQYF.

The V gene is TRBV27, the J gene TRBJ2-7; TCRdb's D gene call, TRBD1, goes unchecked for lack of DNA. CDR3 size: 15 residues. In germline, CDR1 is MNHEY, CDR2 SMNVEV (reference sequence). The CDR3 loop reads CASSPLIAGIYEQYF.

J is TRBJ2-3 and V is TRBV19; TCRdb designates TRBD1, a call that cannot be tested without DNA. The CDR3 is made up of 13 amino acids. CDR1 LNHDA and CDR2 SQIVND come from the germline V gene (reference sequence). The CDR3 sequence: CASSIRETDTQYF.

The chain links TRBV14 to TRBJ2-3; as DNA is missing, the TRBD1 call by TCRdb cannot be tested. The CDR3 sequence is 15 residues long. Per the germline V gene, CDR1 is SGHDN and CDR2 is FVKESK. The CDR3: CASSQEDRGYGTQYF. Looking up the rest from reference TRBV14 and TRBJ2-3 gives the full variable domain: EAGVTQFPSHSVIEKGQTVTLRCDPISGHDNLYWYRRVMGKEIKFLLHFVKESKQDESGMPNNRFLAERTGGTYSTLKVQPAELEDSGVYFCASSQEDRGYGTQYFGPGTRLTVL.

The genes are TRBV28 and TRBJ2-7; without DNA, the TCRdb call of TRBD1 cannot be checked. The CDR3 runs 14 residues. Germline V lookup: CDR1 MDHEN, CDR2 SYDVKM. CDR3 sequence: CASSSRQKFYEQYF.

CDR3 in amino acids: CSVGVRYTDTQYF. This rearrangement joins TRBV29-1 to TRBJ2-3. CDR1 and CDR2 (germline): SQVTM, ANQGSEA. CDR3 length equals 13 residues.

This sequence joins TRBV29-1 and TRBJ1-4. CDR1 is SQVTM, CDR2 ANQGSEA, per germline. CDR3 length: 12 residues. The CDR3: CSGGWTNEKLFF.

This chain's CDR3 is CSVEAGVGYEQYF. V usage is TRBV29-1 and J usage is TRBJ2-7; TCRdb gives TRBD2 as the D gene, but with no DNA this cannot be confirmed. This CDR3 comprises 13 residues. The germline V gene encodes CDR1 SQVTM and CDR2 ANQGSEA.

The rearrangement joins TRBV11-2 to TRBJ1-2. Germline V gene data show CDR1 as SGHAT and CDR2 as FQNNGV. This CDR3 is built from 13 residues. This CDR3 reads CASSLDLAYGYTF.

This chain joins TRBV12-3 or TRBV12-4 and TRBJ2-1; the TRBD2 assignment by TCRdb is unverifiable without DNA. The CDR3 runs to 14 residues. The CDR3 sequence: CASSRGQGYNEQFF.

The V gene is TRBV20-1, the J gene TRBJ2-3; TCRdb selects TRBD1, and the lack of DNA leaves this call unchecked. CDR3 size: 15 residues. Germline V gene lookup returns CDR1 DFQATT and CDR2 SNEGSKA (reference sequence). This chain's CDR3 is CSTQPGGGGTDTQYF.

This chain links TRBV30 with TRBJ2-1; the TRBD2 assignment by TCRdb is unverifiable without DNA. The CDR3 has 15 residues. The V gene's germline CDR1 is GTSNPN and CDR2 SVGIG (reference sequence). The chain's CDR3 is CAWSEGLVLDNEQFF.

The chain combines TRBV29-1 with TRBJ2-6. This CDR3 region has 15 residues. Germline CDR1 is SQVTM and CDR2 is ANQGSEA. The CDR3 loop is CSVELTYSGANVLTF.